The next 16 T cell receptor beta chains were all read from a single sample in a study of T cell changes during pregnancy in multiple sclerosis. Libraries were prepared by immunoSEQ multiplex PCR; TCRdb keeps only in-frame clonotypes and omits some of them. The sample shows tens of thousands of clones, approximately 90% of them seen only once. This specimen was peripheral blood, taken in the first trimester of pregnancy. These receptors all come from a female donor in good health, enrolled as a control in a pregnancy study.

This chain connects TRBV6-1 to TRBJ1-5, with D possibly matching TRBD1 (6 bases). CDR3 length equals 13 residues. Germline CDR1 reads MNHNS; CDR2 reads SASEGT. V was pared by 8 bases and J by 7 bases, with 15 bases between. CDR3 in amino acids: CASAGQSRQPQHF. CDR3 DNA: TGTGCCAGCGCTGGACAGTCCAGGCAGCCCCAGCATTTT.

The V call is TRBV21-1, the J call TRBJ2-1; TRBD2 reflects the table's D call only, with no check against the DNA. TRBV21-1 is tagged as a pseudogene. CDR3 length equals 19 residues. The CDR3 DNA follows: TGTGCCATCTTTGAAGGGACTAGCGGGAGTTGTGTCGCGGGCAATGAGCAGTTCTTC. Its translation: CAIFEGTSGSCVAGNEQFF.

The chain has TRBV6-5 and TRBJ1-5, with D possibly matching TRBD1 (5 bases). Trimming cost V 9 bases and J 0 bases, with 6 bases left between them. Germline CDR1 MNHEY, CDR2 SVGAGI. The CDR3 covers 12 residues. The CDR3 nucleotides read TGTGCCAGACAGGATAGCAATCAGCCCCAGCATTTT. Protein: CARQDSNQPQHF.

This chain uses TRBV19 with TRBJ2-1, with D perhaps matching TRBD2 (6 bases). The V gene lost 6 bases and the J gene lost 6 bases, with 12 bases spanning the gap. Germline CDR1 reads LNHDA; CDR2 reads SQIVND (reference sequence). The CDR3 runs 13 residues. CDR3 sequence: CASSGTPLNEQFF. The CDR3 nucleotides read TGTGCCAGTAGCGGGACTCCTCTCAATGAGCAGTTCTTC.

This chain links TRBV5-1 with TRBJ2-2; D may be TRBD2 (5 bases). Trimming left V 0 bases short and J 3 bases short, with 9 bases between. CDR1 and CDR2 from the germline V gene are SGHRS and YFSETQ. This CDR3 is 15 amino acids long. CDR3 protein: CASSLGRDYTGELFF. The CDR3 DNA is TGCGCCAGCAGCTTGGGTCGGGATTACACCGGGGAGCTGTTTTTT.

This sequence joins TRBV5-1 and TRBJ1-4; 8 positions agree with TRBD1. The CDR3 is 17 amino acids. CDR1 is SGHRS, CDR2 YFSETQ, per germline. V was pared by 2 bases and J by 2 bases, with 8 bases of the junction left unmatched. CDR3 sequence: CASSLAQGGTTNEKLFF. CDR3 nucleotide sequence: TGCGCCAGCAGCTTAGCACAGGGGGGGACTACTAATGAAAAACTGTTTTTT.

This chain connects TRBV18 to TRBJ2-4, with 8 bases fitting TRBD2. From germline, CDR1 is KGHSH and CDR2 LQKENI. This CDR3 comprises 15 residues. J lost 8 bases, V lost 1 base, and 7 bases had no gene match. CDR3 DNA sequence: TGTGCCAGCTCACCACTTCAGTCGGGGGGGGACATTCAGTACTTC. Its protein is CASSPLQSGGDIQYF. Looking up the rest from reference TRBV18 and TRBJ2-4 gives the full variable domain: NAGVMQNPRHLVRRRGQEARLRCSPMKGHSHVYWYRQLPEEGLKFMVYLQKENIIDESGMPKERFSAEFPKEGPSILRIQQVVRGDSAAYFCASSPLQSGGDIQYFGAGTRLSVL.

This clone showed up just a few times. V is TRBV13 and J is TRBJ2-7; the D gene is possibly TRBD1 (5 bases). Germline V gene data show CDR1 as PRHDT and CDR2 as FYEKMQ (reference sequence). The CDR3 length is 14 residues. Trimming pared 0 bases from V and 1 base from J, leaving 7 bases between. The CDR3 DNA is TGTGCCAGCAGCTTAGGGGACAAATCCTACGAGCAGTACTTC. This encodes CASSLGDKSYEQYF.

The chain combines TRBV28 with TRBJ1-5; D is undetermined. The V gene lost 6 bases and the J gene lost 4 bases, with 16 bases spanning the gap. The CDR3 extends over 15 amino acids. Germline CDR1 MDHEN, CDR2 SYDVKM. CDR3 coding DNA: TGTGCCAGCAGGCCCCCGGAGGCGATGAATCAGCCCCAGCATTTT. Translating gives CASRPPEAMNQPQHF.

V and J are TRBV5-6 and TRBJ1-2; D ambiguous. The CDR3 runs 16 residues. Trimming shortened V by 0 bases and J by 0 bases, and 12 bases separated the two germline ends. The germline gives CDR1 SGHDT, CDR2 YYEEEE. The CDR3 DNA sequence: TGTGCCAGCAGCTTGGGTACCCAAGTAGCTAACTATGGCTACACCTTC. Amino acid sequence: CASSLGTQVANYGYTF. The full variable domain, completed using reference TRBV5-6 and TRBJ1-2, is DAGVTQSPTHLIKTRGQQVTLRCSPKSGHDTVSWYQQALGQGPQFIFQYYEEEERQRGNFPDRFSGHQFPNYSSELNVNALLLGDSALYLCASSLGTQVANYGYTFGSGTRLTVV.

This CDR3 reads CASSYGQAVDEQYF. The CDR3 DNA sequence: TGTGCCAGCAGTTACGGACAGGCGGTGGACGAGCAGTACTTC. V is TRBV6-5 and J is TRBJ2-7; 7 bases fit TRBD1. Trimming took 2 bases from V and 5 from J; bases not matched to a gene: 6. Germline values: CDR1 MNHEY, CDR2 SVGAGI. This CDR3 is built from 14 residues.

V gene TRBV5-5 combines with J gene TRBJ2-7; TRBD2 matches 7 bases. The V gene's germline CDR1 is SGHKS and CDR2 YYEKEE (reference sequence). CDR3 length equals 15 residues. J lost 4 bases, V lost 0 bases, and 7 bases had no gene match. This CDR3 reads CASSLDLADPYEQYF. In nucleotides, the CDR3 is TGTGCCAGCAGCTTGGACCTAGCGGACCCTTACGAGCAGTACTTC.

This clone was seen just once. The gene calls are TRBV28 and TRBJ2-1, with D possibly TRBD2 on 6 matching bases. Germline-derived CDR1 and CDR2 are MDHEN and SYDVKM. The CDR3 is 16 residues long. The V end lost 5 bases, the J end lost 0 bases, and 14 bases lay between the germline ends. The CDR3 DNA sequence: TGTGCCAGCAGTCGTGCGGGACCCAGCTCCTACAATGAGCAGTTCTTC. Protein sequence: CASSRAGPSSYNEQFF.

This chain connects TRBV5-1 to TRBJ1-4; TRBD1 is a possible D gene (6 bases). The CDR3 is made up of 12 amino acids. The germline CDR1 and CDR2 sequences are SGHRS and YFSETQ. Trimming removed 3 bases at V and 8 bases at J, with 8 bases between. Here the CDR3 reads CASSSGGEKLFF. The DNA of the CDR3 is TGCGCCAGCAGCTCGGGGGGCGAAAAACTGTTTTTT.

The CDR3 reads CASTLAGQTGELFF. The CDR3 region has the DNA TGTGCCAGCACACTAGCGGGCCAGACCGGGGAGCTGTTTTTT. The chain carries TRBV28 and TRBJ2-2, with 9 bases matching TRBD2. Losses at the gene ends were 7 bases for V and 5 bases for J; bases not matched to a gene: 5. Germline lookup yields CDR1 MDHEN and CDR2 SYDVKM. The length of the CDR3 is 14 residues.

The genes are TRBV10-3 and TRBJ2-5, with TRBD2 matching 14 bases. V was clipped by 10 bases and J by 4 bases; unmatched bases: 11. This CDR3 has 16 amino acids. Germline loops: CDR1 ENHRY, CDR2 SYGVKD. CDR3 DNA sequence: TGTGCCACCGCTCTGGGACTAGCGGGAGTCGGAGAGACCCAGTACTTC. This gives the protein CATALGLAGVGETQYF.